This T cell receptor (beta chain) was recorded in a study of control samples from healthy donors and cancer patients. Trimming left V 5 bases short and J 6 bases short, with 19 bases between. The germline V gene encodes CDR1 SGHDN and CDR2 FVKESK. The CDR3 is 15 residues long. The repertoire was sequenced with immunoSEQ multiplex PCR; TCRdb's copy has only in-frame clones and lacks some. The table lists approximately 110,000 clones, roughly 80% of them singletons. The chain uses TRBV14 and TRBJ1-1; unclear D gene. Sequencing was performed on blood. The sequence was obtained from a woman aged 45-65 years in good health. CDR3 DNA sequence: TGTGCCAGCAGCTCAATAAGGTGGTGGTTAGCTGAAGCTTTCTTT. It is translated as CASSSIRWWLAEAFF.